A selection of T cell receptor beta chains follows, all from one sample in a study of blood T cell repertoires in COVID-19. Here immunoSEQ multiplex PCR was the method, and the copy in TCRdb shows in-frame clones only, minus some. Altogether 25,000 to 35,000 clones are present, about 85% being singletons, with the ten largest covering less than 9.5%. Sequenced: peripheral blood. The receptor source for this set is a human donor in a cohort sampled during active COVID-19. Each CDR3 is given with its conserved first and last residue. Each record gives: V gene, J gene, clone size, D gene, CDR3 protein, CDR3 DNA. D genes are given only for firm matches. Clone size is shown for a subset of rows, as once, few, many or a class of expanded clone.

TRBV7-3	TRBJ2-3	once	TRBD1	CASSLGYGTGGDTQYF	TGTGCCAGCAGCTTAGGGTATGGGACAGGGGGCGATACGCAGTATTTT
TRBV5-1	TRBJ1-4	few	TRBD1	CASSYGQGPGEKLFF	TGCGCCAGCAGCTACGGACAGGGCCCAGGCGAAAAACTGTTTTTT
TRBV6-5	TRBJ2-7	.	TRBD1	CATLTGTEGEQYF	TGTGCCACCTTAACCGGGACAGAGGGAGAGCAGTACTTC
TRBV5-1	TRBJ2-5	.	TRBD1	CASSNGQGRETQYF	TGCGCCAGCAGCAACGGACAGGGGAGAGAGACCCAGTACTTC
TRBV4-1	TRBJ2-7	.	.	CASSQDLREQYF	TGCGCCAGCAGCCAAGATTTGCGCGAGCAGTACTTC
TRBV30	TRBJ1-3	.	.	CAAIPGAGNTIYF	TGTGCCGCAATACCGGGGGCTGGAAACACCATATATTTT
TRBV6-1	TRBJ2-2	.	.	CASSDNRATGELFF	TGTGCCAGCAGTGATAACAGGGCTACCGGGGAGCTGTTTTTT
TRBV11-2	TRBJ1-5	.	TRBD1	CASSSSGTGPQPQHF	TGTGCCAGCAGCTCCTCTGGGACAGGGCCTCAGCCCCAGCATTTT
TRBV4-1	TRBJ1-2	.	.	CASSQDLAPGYGYTF	TGCGCCAGCAGCCAAGATCTCGCACCAGGCTATGGCTACACCTTC
TRBV13	TRBJ2-2	.	.	CASSLVGSVGGELFF	TGTGCCAGCAGCTTAGTTGGAAGCGTTGGCGGGGAGCTGTTTTTT
TRBV11-2	TRBJ2-1	.	.	CATHRENEQFF	TGTGCCACACACAGGGAGAATGAGCAGTTCTTC
TRBV18	TRBJ2-7	.	.	CASSPLQGETIYEQYF	TGTGCCAGCTCACCGTTACAAGGGGAAACTATCTACGAGCAGTACTTC
TRBV7-9	TRBJ2-3	.	.	CASSFVSSTDTQYF	TGTGCCAGCAGCTTTGTCAGTAGCACAGATACGCAGTATTTT
TRBV4-1	TRBJ2-7	.	TRBD1	CASSQDFPGGSYEQYF	TGCGCCAGCAGCCAAGATTTCCCAGGGGGCTCCTACGAGCAGTACTTC
TRBV2	TRBJ2-2	.	TRBD2	CASRGLAGPGELFF	TGTGCCAGCAGGGGACTAGCGGGGCCCGGGGAGCTGTTTTTT
TRBV6-5	TRBJ1-2	.	.	CASSYGREGNGYTF	TGTGCCAGCAGTTATGGGCGGGAGGGGAATGGCTACACCTTC
TRBV24-1	TRBJ1-1	.	.	CATSDSRSGDTEAFF	TGTGCCACCAGTGATTCCCGTTCCGGAGACACTGAAGCTTTCTTT
TRBV30	TRBJ2-2	.	.	CAWSPPRQGFGELFF	TGTGCCTGGAGTCCACCCCGCCAGGGGTTCGGGGAGCTGTTTTTT
TRBV27	TRBJ2-7	.	TRBD2	CATAWTSGWDEQYF	TGTGCCACCGCATGGACTAGCGGATGGGACGAGCAGTACTTC
TRBV6-1	TRBJ2-7	.	TRBD2	CASSEAGGPYEQYF	TGTGCCAGCAGTGAAGCGGGAGGGCCCTACGAGCAGTACTTC
TRBV20-1	TRBJ2-3	.	.	CSVSDTQYF	TGCAGTGTATCCGATACGCAGTATTTT
TRBV2	TRBJ1-4	.	.	CASTRQRSTNEKLFF	TGTGCCAGCACCCGACAGAGATCAACTAATGAAAAACTGTTTTTT
TRBV19	TRBJ1-2	.	TRBD1	CASSRTGTAYGYTF	TGTGCCAGTAGTAGAACCGGGACAGCTTATGGCTACACCTTC
TRBV7-8	TRBJ1-5	few	.	CASSLGQKNQPQHF	TGTGCCAGCAGCTTAGGACAGAAGAATCAGCCCCAGCATTTT
TRBV11-2	TRBJ1-4	once	TRBD1	CASSVGQNHEKLFF	TGTGCCAGCAGCGTGGGACAGAACCATGAAAAACTGTTTTTT
TRBV5-1	TRBJ1-1	few	.	CASTRDKNTEAFF	TGCGCCAGCACCAGGGACAAGAACACTGAAGCTTTCTTT
TRBV9	TRBJ2-1	once	.	CASSVGPGKYEQFF	TGTGCCAGCAGCGTAGGGCCAGGGAAATATGAGCAGTTCTTC
TRBV29-1	TRBJ2-7	.	TRBD1	CSVRQGPYEQYF	TGCAGCGTCCGACAGGGACCCTACGAGCAGTACTTC
TRBV30	TRBJ2-5	.	.	CAWSEGDKYQETQYF	TGTGCCTGGAGTGAAGGAGATAAGTACCAAGAGACCCAGTACTTC
TRBV6-5	TRBJ1-4	.	.	CASSYGQGNEKLFF	TGTGCCAGCAGTTATGGGCAGGGTAATGAAAAACTGTTTTTT
TRBV19	TRBJ2-1	.	TRBD2	CASSITSGSNEQFF	TGTGCCAGTAGTATAACTAGCGGGAGTAATGAGCAGTTCTTC
TRBV12-3/TRBV12-4	TRBJ2-7	.	.	CASSPTRGYEQYF	TGTGCCAGCAGCCCAACCAGGGGTTACGAGCAGTACTTC
TRBV9	TRBJ2-3	.	.	CASSRGTDTQYF	TGTGCCAGCAGCCGAGGCACAGATACGCAGTATTTT
TRBV11-3	TRBJ2-5	.	TRBD2	CASAGRDQETQYF	TGTGCCAGCGCGGGGAGGGACCAAGAGACCCAGTACTTC
TRBV10-2	TRBJ2-1	.	TRBD1	CASRGQGAGEQFF	TGCGCCAGCAGGGGACAGGGGGCGGGTGAGCAGTTCTTC
TRBV28	TRBJ1-5	.	.	CASSAPQGVNQPQHF	TGTGCCAGCAGTGCACCTCAGGGCGTCAATCAGCCCCAGCATTTT
TRBV28	TRBJ1-5	.	TRBD1	CATRGGSNQPQHF	TGTGCCACCAGGGGGGGTAGCAATCAGCCCCAGCATTTT
TRBV18	TRBJ1-1	.	TRBD1	CASSPRGQGQNTEAFF	TGTGCCAGCTCACCCCGAGGACAGGGTCAGAACACTGAAGCTTTCTTT